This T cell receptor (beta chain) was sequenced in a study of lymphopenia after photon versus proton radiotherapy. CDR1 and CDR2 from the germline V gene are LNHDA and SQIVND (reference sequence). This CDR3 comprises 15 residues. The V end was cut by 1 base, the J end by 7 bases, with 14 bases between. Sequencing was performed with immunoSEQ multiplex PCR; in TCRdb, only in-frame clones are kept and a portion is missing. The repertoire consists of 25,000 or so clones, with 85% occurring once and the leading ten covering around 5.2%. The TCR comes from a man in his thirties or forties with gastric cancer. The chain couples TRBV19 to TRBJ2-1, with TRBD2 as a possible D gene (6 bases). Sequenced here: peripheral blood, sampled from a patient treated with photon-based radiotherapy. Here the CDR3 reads CASSIVRTIQNEQFF. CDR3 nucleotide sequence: TGTGCCAGTAGTATAGTCCGGACTATTCAGAATGAGCAGTTCTTC.